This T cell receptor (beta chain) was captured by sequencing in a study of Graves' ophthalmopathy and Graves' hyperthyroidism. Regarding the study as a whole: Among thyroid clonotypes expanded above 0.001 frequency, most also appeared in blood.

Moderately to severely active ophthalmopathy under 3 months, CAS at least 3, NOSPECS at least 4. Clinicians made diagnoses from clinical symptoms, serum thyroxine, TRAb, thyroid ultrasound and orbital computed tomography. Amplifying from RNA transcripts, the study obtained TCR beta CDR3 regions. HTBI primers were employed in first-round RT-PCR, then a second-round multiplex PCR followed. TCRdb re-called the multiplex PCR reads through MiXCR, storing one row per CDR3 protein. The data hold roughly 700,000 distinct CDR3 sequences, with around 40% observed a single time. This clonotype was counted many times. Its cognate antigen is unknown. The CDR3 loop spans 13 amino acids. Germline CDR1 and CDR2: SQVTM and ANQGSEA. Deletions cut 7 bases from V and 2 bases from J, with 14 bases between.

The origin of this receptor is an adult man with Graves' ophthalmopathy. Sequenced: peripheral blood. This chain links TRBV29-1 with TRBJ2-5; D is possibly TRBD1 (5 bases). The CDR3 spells CSAKLGAQETQYF. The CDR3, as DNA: TGCAGCGCCAAGCTAGGGGCTCAAGAGACCCAGTACTTC.